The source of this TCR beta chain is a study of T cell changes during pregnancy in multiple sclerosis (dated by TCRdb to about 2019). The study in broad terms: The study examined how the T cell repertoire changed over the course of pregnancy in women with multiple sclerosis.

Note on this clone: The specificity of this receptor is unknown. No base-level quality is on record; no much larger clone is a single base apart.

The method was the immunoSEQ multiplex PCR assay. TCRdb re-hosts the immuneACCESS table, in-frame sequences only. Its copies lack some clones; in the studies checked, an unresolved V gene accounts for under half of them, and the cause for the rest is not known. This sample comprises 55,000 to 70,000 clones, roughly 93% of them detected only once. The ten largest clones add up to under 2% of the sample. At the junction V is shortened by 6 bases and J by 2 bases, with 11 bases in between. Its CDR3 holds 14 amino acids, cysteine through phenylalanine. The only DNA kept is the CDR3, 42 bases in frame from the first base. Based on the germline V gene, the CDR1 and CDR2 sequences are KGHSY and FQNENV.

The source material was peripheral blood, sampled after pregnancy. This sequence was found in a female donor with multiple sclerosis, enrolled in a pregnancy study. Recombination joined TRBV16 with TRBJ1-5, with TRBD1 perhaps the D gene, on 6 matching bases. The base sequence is TGTGCCAGCAGACAGGGCGCGGGCAATCAGCCCCAGCATTTT. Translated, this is CASRQGAGNQPQHF.